The 27 T cell receptor beta chains in this list originate from one sample, sequenced in a study of shared clonotypes between healthy human individuals. Libraries were prepared by immunoSEQ multiplex PCR; TCRdb keeps only in-frame clonotypes and omits some of them. Found here are hundreds of thousands of clones, about 91% of them singletons; the top ten hold about 24%. Selected positively for CCR7 and CD45RO-negative, naive CD8 cells excluded terminally differentiated effector memory CD45RA+ cells. Sequencing was performed on naive CD8+ T cells sorted from blood. The receptors derive from a man aged 30 to 45 in good health.

This chain joins TRBV7-2 and TRBJ1-5; D may be TRBD1 (6 bases). V was cut by 5 bases and J by 7 bases, with 18 bases left in between. The CDR3 contains 15 residues. The germline V gene encodes CDR1 SGHTA and CDR2 FQGNSA. This CDR3 reads CASSLVDSSGQPQHF. The CDR3 coding sequence is TGTGCCAGCAGCCTCGTGGACAGTTCGGGACAGCCCCAGCATTTT.

J is TRBJ1-1 and V is TRBV27; D gene ambiguous. CDR3 length: 16 amino acids. The germline V gene encodes CDR1 MNHEY and CDR2 SMNVEV (reference sequence). V lost 5 bases and J lost 1, with 17 bases in between. CDR3 DNA: TGTGCCAGCAGTCCCACCCCCCCGGGCTGGAACACTGAAGCTTTCTTT. Translated, it gives CASSPTPPGWNTEAFF.

The rearrangement uses TRBV4-1 and TRBJ2-7, with D unresolved. The V end was cut by 4 bases, the J end by 3 bases, with 10 bases between. This CDR3 region has 13 residues. CDR1 and CDR2 (germline): MGHRA, YSYEKL. Here the CDR3 reads CASSPPNVYEQYF. The CDR3 DNA reads TGCGCCAGCAGCCCCCCCAACGTCTACGAGCAGTACTTC.

This clone was found a few times. CDR3 loop: CASSTGVGYTF. For the CDR3, the DNA is TGTGCCAGCAGTACAGGGGTTGGCTACACCTTC. This rearrangement joins TRBV9 to TRBJ1-2; 7 nucleotides align to TRBD1. J was trimmed by 7 bases and V by 5 bases; bases with no gene match: 2. Germline V gene sequence: CDR1 SGDLS, CDR2 YYNGEE. CDR3 size: 11 residues.

The chain carries TRBV6-6 and TRBJ2-7; 14 positions agree with TRBD2. V was clipped by 6 bases and J by 4 bases; unmatched bases: 8. The CDR3 spans 16 residues. Germline V gene sequence: CDR1 MNHNY, CDR2 SVGAGI (reference sequence). This chain's CDR3 is CASSPRLAGGPYEQYF. The CDR3 DNA reads TGTGCCAGCAGCCCTCGACTAGCGGGAGGGCCTTACGAGCAGTACTTC.

The chain joins TRBV7-3 to TRBJ2-1, with 8 nucleotides matching TRBD1. The CDR3 runs to 17 residues. Trimming at V came to 5 bases and at J to 8 bases, leaving 17 bases not matched to a gene. The germline V gene encodes CDR1 SGHTA and CDR2 FQGTGA. CDR3 DNA: TGTGCCAGCAGCCTCTACCCCCAGGGGGCGCCGGGCGATGAGCAGTTCTTC. Translated: CASSLYPQGAPGDEQFF.

As for this clone: An end of the junction differs from the germline gene, which may be a read error. The rearrangement joins TRBV7-7 to TRBJ2-5; 7 bases align to TRBD2. The germline V gene encodes CDR1 SSHAT and CDR2 FNYEAQ (reference sequence). CDR3 length: 15 residues. The DNA of the CDR3 is TGTGCTAGCAGCTTCGCAGCGACGGGAGGAGAGACCCAGTACTTC. It codes for CASSFAATGGETQYF.

This clone was observed a few times. The chain has TRBV2 and TRBJ1-5; 10 nucleotides align to TRBD1. This CDR3 is built from 16 residues. Per the germline V gene, CDR1 is SNHLY and CDR2 is FYNNEI. V lost 4 bases and J lost 3; bases outside the gene matches: 6. In DNA form, the CDR3 reads TGTGCCAGCAGTGTTCTGGGACAGGGGATCAATCAGCCCCAGCATTTT. This sequence encodes CASSVLGQGINQPQHF.

The chain couples TRBV28 to TRBJ2-4; D is unclear. This CDR3 is built from 14 residues. The V end was cut by 1 base, the J end by 7 bases, with 11 bases between. Germline CDR1 MDHEN, CDR2 SYDVKM. The DNA of the CDR3 is TGTGCCAGCAGTTTATCCCCCGTCCGGAACATTCAGTACTTC. Its translation: CASSLSPVRNIQYF.

The gene calls are TRBV30 and TRBJ1-1; TRBD1 aligns across 12 bases. V shed 0 bases and J 1 base; nucleotides not matched to a gene: 0. CDR1 is GTSNPN, CDR2 SVGIG, per germline (reference sequence). The CDR3 runs 15 residues. CDR3 sequence: CAWSVGQGANTEAFF. The CDR3, as DNA: TGTGCCTGGAGTGTGGGACAGGGGGCGAACACTGAAGCTTTCTTT.

CDR3 loop: CSVDRGVPYEQYF. The CDR3, as DNA: TGCAGCGTCGACAGGGGGGTTCCCTACGAGCAGTACTTC. This sequence joins TRBV29-1 and TRBJ2-7; 9 bases align to TRBD1. This CDR3 spans 13 amino acids. Germline assignment: CDR1 SQVTM and CDR2 ANQGSEA. The V and J ends lost 6 bases and 2 bases, in that order; junction bases with no gene match: 5.

The CDR3 region is CASSKDRGDYEQYF. The DNA of the CDR3 is TGTGCCAGCAGCAAAGACAGGGGCGACTACGAGCAGTACTTC. The chain employs TRBV7-8 and TRBJ2-7; 8 nucleotides agree with TRBD1. Germline V lookup: CDR1 SGHVS, CDR2 FQNEAQ. The CDR3 loop spans 14 amino acids. With V trimmed by 5 bases and J by 3 bases, 6 bases remained unmatched.

This clone occurred a few times. This chain links TRBV7-9 with TRBJ2-7; D perhaps matches TRBD2 (6 bases). Per the germline V gene, CDR1 is SEHNR and CDR2 is FQNEAQ (reference sequence). This CDR3 contains 14 residues. V gave up 1 base and J gave up 9 bases, with 16 bases separating them. The CDR3 DNA follows: TGTGCCAGCAGCTTAGAGGTTGGAGGGCAGGGGCAGTACTTC. The encoded protein is CASSLEVGGQGQYF.

V usage is TRBV29-1 and J usage is TRBJ2-7; unclear D gene. There are 14 residues in the CDR3. Germline V gene lookup returns CDR1 SQVTM and CDR2 ANQGSEA. V dropped 0 bases and J dropped 4 bases, with 13 bases sitting between them. In DNA, the CDR3 is TGCAGCGTTGAAGATAGGGCTAATACTTACGAGCAGTACTTC. It specifies CSVEDRANTYEQYF.

The chain is built from TRBV25-1 and TRBJ2-3, with 11 bases lining up with TRBD2. Germline values: CDR1 MGHDK, CDR2 SYGVNS. Losses at the gene ends were 6 bases for V and 6 bases for J; bases not matched to a gene: 14. This CDR3 spans 17 amino acids. DNA of the CDR3: TGTGCCAGCAGCGCGGATGATAGCGGGAGGGCGGATGATACGCAGTATTTT. This codes for CASSADDSGRADDTQYF.

This chain connects TRBV15 to TRBJ2-3; TRBD1 aligns across 8 bases. This CDR3 is built from 16 residues. V shed 5 bases, J shed 2 bases, and the junction held 9 bases outside the gene matches. Germline lookup yields CDR1 LNHNV and CDR2 YYDKDF (reference sequence). The CDR3 nucleotides are TGTGCCACCAGCGAAGACAGGGGAGCCTACACAGATACGCAGTATTTT. Encoded protein: CATSEDRGAYTDTQYF.

J is TRBJ2-7 and V is TRBV27; D remains ambiguous. The CDR3 runs to 14 residues. Germline assignment: CDR1 MNHEY and CDR2 SMNVEV (reference sequence). V lost 4 bases to trimming and J lost 0 bases, with 10 bases between them. The CDR3 coding sequence is TGTGCCAGCAGTTACGGTGGCAACTCCTACGAGCAGTACTTC. Translation: CASSYGGNSYEQYF.

The chain couples TRBV27 to TRBJ2-1; maybe TRBD2 (6 bases). CDR3 size: 12 residues. From germline, CDR1 is MNHEY and CDR2 SMNVEV (reference sequence). Trimming cost V 10 bases and J 5 bases, with 12 bases left between them. The CDR3 protein is CATSRGNNEQFF. The CDR3 nucleotides read TGTGCCACCTCTCGGGGGAACAATGAGCAGTTCTTC.

This sequence joins TRBV4-1 and TRBJ2-5, with D perhaps being TRBD1 or TRBD2 (5 bases each). The CDR3 covers 14 residues. CDR1 is MGHRA, CDR2 YSYEKL, per germline. Trimming took off 3 bases at V and 0 bases at J, with 8 bases between the two ends. CDR3 bases: TGCGCCAGCAGCCAGGGACGGAACCAAGAGACCCAGTACTTC. It yields the protein CASSQGRNQETQYF.

This clone was observed a single time. The genes are TRBV5-6 and TRBJ2-7; TRBD1 agrees at 7 bases. This CDR3 contains 13 residues. V shed 7 bases, J shed 2 bases, and the junction held 6 bases outside the gene matches. The germline V gene encodes CDR1 SGHDT and CDR2 YYEEEE. CDR3 sequence reads: CASGTDLTYEQYF. As DNA, the CDR3 is TGTGCCAGCGGGACAGACTTAACCTACGAGCAGTACTTC.

The V and J genes are TRBV10-1 and TRBJ2-7; the match to TRBD2 covers 8 bases. The CDR3 has 14 residues. CDR1 WNHNN and CDR2 SYGVQD come from the germline V gene (reference sequence). The ends lost 0 bases at V and 4 bases at J; junction bases unmatched: 2. CDR3 amino acids: CASSESASGYEQYF. The CDR3 DNA is TGCGCCAGCAGTGAGTCGGCTAGCGGGTACGAGCAGTACTTC.

The chain couples TRBV2 to TRBJ2-1; 10 nucleotides agree with TRBD2. The CDR3 extends over 15 amino acids. Germline V gene lookup returns CDR1 SNHLY and CDR2 FYNNEI. With 9 bases clipped from V and 6 bases from J, the junction kept 11 bases outside the gene matches. The CDR3 DNA reads as TGTGCCAGGGTGGCTCTAGCGGGAGTAAGCAATGAGCAGTTCTTC. Residues: CARVALAGVSNEQFF.

V usage is TRBV25-1 and J usage is TRBJ1-2; D perhaps matches TRBD1 (5 bases). The CDR3 runs to 14 residues. The germline V gene has CDR1 MGHDK and CDR2 SYGVNS. The V gene lost 7 bases and the J gene lost 7 bases, with 19 bases spanning the gap. DNA of the CDR3: TGTGCCAGCAAGTTGGCCAGGGTAGACCGTGGCTACACCTTC. As protein: CASKLARVDRGYTF.

V usage is TRBV28 and J usage is TRBJ1-2; D is uncertain. The V gene's germline CDR1 is MDHEN and CDR2 SYDVKM. The CDR3 contains 15 residues. Trimming pared 2 bases from V and 4 bases from J, leaving 14 bases between. The CDR3 nucleotides are TGTGCCAGCAGTTTAGCGGGCGACCTCACCTATGGCTACACCTTC. Translation gives CASSLAGDLTYGYTF.

The chain recombines TRBV7-9 with TRBJ2-5; TRBD2 aligns across 14 bases. The CDR3 sequence is 16 residues long. V lost 4 bases, J lost 4 bases, and 5 bases stayed unmatched. In germline, CDR1 is SEHNR, CDR2 FQNEAQ (reference sequence). The DNA of the CDR3 is TGTGCCAGCAGCTCGACTAGCGGGAGGGTTTTAGAGACCCAGTACTTC. It encodes CASSSTSGRVLETQYF.

This rearrangement joins TRBV2 to TRBJ1-2; D remains ambiguous. The CDR3 runs 14 residues. V lost 4 bases, J lost 4 bases, and 13 bases lay in between. The germline V gene has CDR1 SNHLY and CDR2 FYNNEI. The CDR3 DNA reads as TGTGCCAGCAGTGTTTCGTCAGGAGTCTATGGCTACACCTTC. Its protein is CASSVSSGVYGYTF.

The chain joins TRBV27 to TRBJ2-7; 8 bases match TRBD2. The CDR3 loop spans 16 amino acids. V shed 6 bases, J shed 2 bases, and the junction held 12 bases outside the gene matches. Germline CDR1 reads MNHEY; CDR2 reads SMNVEV (reference sequence). The CDR3 DNA sequence: TGTGCCAGCAGCCCATCCTCCGGGACTAGTCCCTACGAGCAGTACTTC. Protein product: CASSPSSGTSPYEQYF.